This T cell receptor (beta chain) is drawn from a study of technical replicates of blood from a handful of donors. The table came from immunoSEQ multiplex PCR; TCRdb's copy has only in-frame clones and leaves some out. The data contain tens of thousands of clones, approximately 94% of them seen just once; the ten biggest clones take up 0.36%. The V gene end was trimmed by 1 base and the J gene end by 3 bases; junction bases not matched to a gene: 4. CDR1 and CDR2 from the germline V gene are LNHDA and SQIVND (reference sequence). The CDR3 spans 15 residues. The TCR originated in a human donor in good health. This rearrangement joins TRBV19 to TRBJ2-7, with TRBD1 matching 9 bases. Sequencing was carried out using T cells isolated from PBMCs. The chain's CDR3 is CASSIAGTGNYEQYF. The CDR3 region has the DNA TGTGCCAGTAGTATAGCCGGGACAGGGAACTACGAGCAGTACTTC.